This TCR beta chain stems from a study of molecular identifiers for immune sequencing clone quantification. Study results and limitations: Clones that had above 20 RNA copies took up over 98% of effector molecules but under 1% in naive cells. Jurkat TCR RNA spiked in from one cell (amid some 1.1 million naive cells) was reportedly detectable.

Making the bulk TCR libraries relied on previously described methods and listed TCR primers. TCRdb fed the PCR reads into MiXCR, producing one record per CDR3 protein. The data show about 510,000 distinct CDR3 sequences, about 20% seen once. The CDR3 totals 15 residues. V gave up 2 bases and J gave up 5 bases; unmatched junction bases: 6. Germline lookup yields CDR1 WNHNN and CDR2 SYGVQD (reference sequence). Naive CD8 T cells were FACS-sorted by CD8+CD4-CCR7+CD45RA+ markers. As for this clonotype: Its antigen is as yet unknown.

This receptor was identified in a human donor in good health. Some libraries in this study had Jurkat cell RNA spiked in. Material: naive CD8+ T cells from blood, with Jurkat cell RNA spiked in. Stated subset: FACS-sorted CD8+CD4-CCR7+CD45RA+ naive T cells. The rearrangement joins TRBV10-1 to TRBJ2-7; 10 positions agree with TRBD1. CDR3: CASSEVGQGPHEQYF. CDR3 DNA: TGCGCCAGCAGTGAGGTGGGACAGGGGCCGCACGAGCAGTACTTC.